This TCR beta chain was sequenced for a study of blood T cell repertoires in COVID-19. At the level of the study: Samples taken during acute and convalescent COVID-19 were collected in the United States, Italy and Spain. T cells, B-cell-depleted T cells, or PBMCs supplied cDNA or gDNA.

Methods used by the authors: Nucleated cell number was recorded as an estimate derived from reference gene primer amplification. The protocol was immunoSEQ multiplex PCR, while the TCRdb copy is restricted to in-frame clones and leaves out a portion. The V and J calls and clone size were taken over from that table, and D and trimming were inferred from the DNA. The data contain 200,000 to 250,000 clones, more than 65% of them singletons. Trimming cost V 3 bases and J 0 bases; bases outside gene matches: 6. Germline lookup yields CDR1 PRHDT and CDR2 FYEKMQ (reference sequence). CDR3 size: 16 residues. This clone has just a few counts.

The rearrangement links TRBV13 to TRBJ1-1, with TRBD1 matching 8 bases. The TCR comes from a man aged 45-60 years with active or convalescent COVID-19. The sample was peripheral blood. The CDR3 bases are TGTGCCAGCAGCTTGGGGCAGGGGGCTTTGAACACTGAAGCTTTCTTT. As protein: CASSLGQGALNTEAFF.